A selection of T cell receptor beta chains follows, all from one sample in a study of T cells in Graves' hyperthyroidism and ophthalmopathy. From the multiplex PCR reads, TCRdb called clonotypes with MiXCR, one entry per CDR3 protein. The sample lists some 690,000 distinct CDR3 sequences; roughly a sixth were seen once. Source material: blood. These receptor sequences come from a man over 45 with Graves' hyperthyroidism. Each CDR3 is given with its conserved first and last residue. A D gene is named only where the DNA matches it firmly. The listing skips clone size in some rows; elsewhere it reads once, few, many or a size class.

cdr3_aa,cdr3_nt,d_call,j_call,clone_size,v_call
CASSSPGRAIYEQYF,TGTGCCAGCAGCTCCCCCGGGAGGGCAATCTACGAGCAGTACTTC,TRBD2,TRBJ2-7,few,TRBV7-2
CASSFGVENSEAFF,TGCGCCAGCAGCTTCGGGGTCGAGAACTCTGAAGCTTTCTTT,NA,TRBJ1-1,many,TRBV5-1
CASSLGGQGRIQYF,TGTGCCAGCAGTTTGGGGGGACAGGGGCGGATTCAGTACTTC,TRBD1,TRBJ2-4,NA,TRBV28
CASSPDRDTQYF,TGTGCCAGCTCACCAGACAGAGATACGCAGTATTTT,NA,TRBJ2-3,many,TRBV18
CASSLVGGSGQPQHF,TGTGCCAGCAGCTTAGTAGGGGGCTCGGGTCAGCCCCAGCATTTT,TRBD1,TRBJ1-5,few,TRBV7-2
CASSLGRMKETQYF,TGTGCCAGCAGCTTAGGGAGGATGAAGGAGACCCAGTACTTC,NA,TRBJ2-5,many,TRBV11-2
CASSLRGRGQGVTEAFF,TGCGCCAGCAGCTTAAGGGGCCGAGGACAGGGGGTCACTGAAGCTTTCTTT,TRBD1,TRBJ1-1,few,TRBV5-1
CASSVGVSGGDEQFF,TGTGCCAGCAGCGTAGGGGTTAGCGGGGGAGATGAGCAGTTCTTC,TRBD2,TRBJ2-1,once,TRBV9
CASSLEVGARGTYEQYF,TGTGCCAGCAGTTTAGAGGTGGGTGCCAGGGGGACCTACGAGCAGTACTTC,TRBD1,TRBJ2-7,many,TRBV28
CAWEPDAMRTEAFF,TGTGCCTGGGAACCGGACGCGATGCGCACTGAAGCTTTCTTT,NA,TRBJ1-1,NA,TRBV30
CASSLIPGQGAEQYF,TGTGCCAGCTCGCTAATCCCGGGACAGGGGGCCGAGCAGTACTTC,TRBD1,TRBJ2-7,NA,TRBV18